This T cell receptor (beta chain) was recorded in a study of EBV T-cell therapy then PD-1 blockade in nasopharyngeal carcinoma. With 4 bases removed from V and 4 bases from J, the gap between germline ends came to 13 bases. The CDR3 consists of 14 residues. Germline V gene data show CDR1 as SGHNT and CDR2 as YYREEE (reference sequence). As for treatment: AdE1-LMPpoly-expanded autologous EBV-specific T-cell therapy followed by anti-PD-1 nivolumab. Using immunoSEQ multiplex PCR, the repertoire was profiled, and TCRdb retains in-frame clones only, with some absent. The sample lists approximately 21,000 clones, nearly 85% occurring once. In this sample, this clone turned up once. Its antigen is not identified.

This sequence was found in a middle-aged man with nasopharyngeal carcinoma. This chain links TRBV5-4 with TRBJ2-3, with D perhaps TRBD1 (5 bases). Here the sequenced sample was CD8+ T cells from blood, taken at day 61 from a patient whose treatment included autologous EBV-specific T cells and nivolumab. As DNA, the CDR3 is TGTGCCAGCAGCCCCGCAGGGTGGTCAGATACGCAGTATTTT. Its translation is CASSPAGWSDTQYF. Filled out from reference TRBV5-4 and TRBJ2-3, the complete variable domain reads ETGVTQSPTHLIKTRGQQVTLRCSSQSGHNTVSWYQQALGQGPQFIFQYYREEENGRGNFPPRFSGLQFPNYSSELNVNALELDDSALYLCASSPAGWSDTQYFGPGTRLTVL.